The rows below give T cell receptor beta chains drawn from one sample of a study of neurological immune-mediated disorders. TCRdb passed the 5' RACE reads through MiXCR, listing each CDR3 protein once. The table includes approximately 58,000 distinct CDR3 sequences, roughly 8.3% detected once. Sample: PBMCs. The receptors shown here come from a woman aged 40 to 50 in good health. Each CDR3 is given with its conserved first and last residue. D genes are given only for firm matches. Where a row states a size, it is once, few, many or the class of an expanded clone; other rows omit it.

v_call	d_call	j_call	clone_size	cdr3_aa	cdr3_nt
TRBV25-1	NA	TRBJ1-1	NA	CASSERATELNTEAFF	TGTGCCAGCAGTGAAAGGGCGACAGAGCTGAACACTGAAGCTTTCTTT
TRBV6-5	TRBD2	TRBJ2-3	many	CASRGGGTDTQYF	TGTGCCAGCAGGGGGGGGGGCACAGATACGCAGTATTTT
TRBV7-9	TRBD1	TRBJ1-2	many	CASSLRDRVGYTF	TGTGCCAGCAGCCTCCGGGACAGGGTCGGCTACACCTTC
TRBV11-3	NA	TRBJ2-4	many	CASSLRGTLIQYF	TGTGCCAGCAGCTTACGGGGAACCTTGATTCAGTACTTC
TRBV6-1	NA	TRBJ2-7	many	CASSEVPPPGKQYF	TGTGCCAGCAGTGAAGTTCCGCCTCCCGGTAAGCAGTACTTC
TRBV29-1	TRBD2	TRBJ2-5	many	CSVEPGLAEETQYF	TGCAGCGTTGAACCGGGACTAGCGGAAGAGACCCAGTACTTC
TRBV5-1	TRBD2	TRBJ2-1	many	CASSQTSGGFYNEQFF	TGCGCCAGCAGCCAAACAAGCGGGGGGTTCTACAATGAGCAGTTCTTC
TRBV4-3	NA	TRBJ1-5	many	CASSQDWGRNQPQHF	TGCGCCAGCAGCCAAGATTGGGGACGGAATCAGCCCCAGCATTTT
TRBV14	NA	TRBJ1-1	NA	CASSQDMANTEAFF	TGTGCCAGCAGCCAAGATATGGCCAACACTGAAGCTTTCTTT
TRBV3-1	NA	TRBJ1-2	many	CASSPRAVEGGYTF	TGTGCCAGCAGCCCGCGGGCCGTTGAAGGAGGCTACACCTTC
TRBV4-3	NA	TRBJ1-2	many	CASSQEGLKHGYTF	TGCGCCAGCAGCCAAGAGGGCCTGAAACACGGCTACACCTTC
TRBV12-3/TRBV12-4	NA	TRBJ1-2	many	CASSYPGRSGYTF	TGTGCCAGCAGTTACCCCGGACGTAGCGGCTACACCTTC
TRBV24-1	TRBD2	TRBJ2-1	many	CATSSTSGRANEQFF	TGTGCCACCAGTTCGACTAGCGGGAGGGCCAATGAGCAGTTCTTC
TRBV6-2/TRBV6-3	NA	TRBJ2-7	NA	CTSSSDRRYEQYF	TGTACCAGCAGTTCTGACAGGCGCTACGAGCAGTACTTC
TRBV21-1	NA	TRBJ2-7	many	CASSNRDRQYEQYF	TGTGCCAGCAGCAACCGGGACAGGCAATACGAGCAGTACTTC
TRBV5-1	NA	TRBJ2-7	many	CASSLSRGAGEQYF	TGCGCCAGCAGCTTGAGCAGGGGAGCCGGCGAGCAGTACTTC
TRBV24-1	NA	TRBJ2-6	many	CATSDSISGANVLTF	TGTGCCACCAGTGACTCCATCTCTGGGGCCAACGTCCTGACTTTC
TRBV18	NA	TRBJ1-6	many	CASSPGRLSPLHF	TGTGCCAGCTCACCGGGGAGGCTATCACCCCTCCACTTT
TRBV3-1	TRBD1	TRBJ1-1	many	CASSQAGQGETEAFF	TGTGCCAGCAGCCAAGCCGGACAGGGAGAGACTGAAGCTTTCTTT
TRBV2	TRBD1	TRBJ1-6	many	CASSSRGQENSPLHF	TGTGCCAGCAGCTCGAGGGGGCAGGAAAATTCACCCCTCCACTTT
TRBV6-6	NA	TRBJ1-1	many	CASTDSGGNTEAFF	TGTGCCAGCACCGACTCGGGGGGTAACACTGAAGCTTTCTTT
TRBV24-1	TRBD1	TRBJ2-1	many	CATSVGQEYNEQFF	TGTGCCACCAGTGTGGGACAGGAGTACAATGAGCAGTTCTTC
TRBV30	TRBD1	TRBJ1-2	many	CAWSVRGLGYTF	TGTGCCTGGAGTGTAAGGGGGCTCGGCTACACCTTC
TRBV29-1	TRBD1	TRBJ1-1	many	CSVWTGNTEAFF	TGCAGCGTGTGGACAGGGAACACTGAAGCTTTCTTT
TRBV20-1	NA	TRBJ2-5	many	CSARMDNKETQYF	TGCAGTGCTAGAATGGACAATAAAGAGACCCAGTACTTC
TRBV5-1	TRBD2	TRBJ2-7	many	CASRESAGGTYEQYF	TGCGCCAGCAGGGAGTCGGCGGGGGGGACGTACGAGCAGTACTTC
TRBV5-6	NA	TRBJ1-2	many	CASSLRQDVFYGYTF	TGTGCCAGCAGCTTAAGACAGGATGTCTTCTATGGCTACACCTTC
TRBV18	TRBD1	TRBJ1-1	many	CASSDYRGLETEAFF	TGTGCCAGCTCAGACTACAGGGGGTTAGAAACTGAAGCTTTCTTT
TRBV7-9	TRBD1	TRBJ2-6	many	CASRSENRGFLSGANVLTF	TGTGCCAGCAGATCAGAGAACAGGGGTTTTTTGTCTGGGGCCAACGTCCTGACTTTC
TRBV7-6	TRBD1	TRBJ2-5	many	CASSLAHRGSQEIQYF	TGTGCCAGCAGCTTAGCTCACAGGGGAAGCCAAGAGATCCAGTACTTC
TRBV11-2	TRBD1	TRBJ2-6	NA	CASSLGAWGQGGSGANVLTF	TGTGCCAGCAGCCTCGGGGCCTGGGGACAGGGAGGATCTGGGGCCAACGTCCTGACTTTC
TRBV12-3/TRBV12-4	NA	TRBJ2-5	NA	CASSTGYGKDGDWQETQYF	TGTGCCAGCAGTACAGGGTATGGGAAGGATGGCGACTGGCAAGAGACCCAGTACTTC
TRBV27	TRBD1	TRBJ2-1	many	CASSLGGTGNGEQFF	TGTGCCAGCAGTTTAGGGGGGACAGGGAACGGTGAGCAGTTCTTC
TRBV20-1	NA	TRBJ2-2	many	CSASNPGSGELFF	TGCAGTGCTAGTAATCCTGGGAGCGGGGAGCTGTTTTTT
TRBV12-3/TRBV12-4	NA	TRBJ1-1	many	CASSRARVGRTEAFF	TGTGCCAGCAGTCGCGCCCGGGTGGGGAGGACTGAAGCTTTCTTT
TRBV12-3/TRBV12-4	TRBD1	TRBJ2-7	many	CASSDQGAYEQYF	TGTGCCAGCAGCGATCAGGGGGCCTACGAGCAGTACTTC
TRBV10-1	TRBD1	TRBJ1-1	many	CASSDYGTGATEAFF	TGCGCCAGCAGTGACTATGGGACAGGGGCCACTGAAGCTTTCTTT
TRBV5-1	NA	TRBJ2-2	many	CASSLVGQEGGTGELFF	TGCGCCAGCAGCTTGGTCGGACAGGAGGGCGGCACCGGGGAGCTGTTTTTT
TRBV12-3/TRBV12-4	NA	TRBJ1-5	many	CASSNRSSQPQHF	TGTGCCAGCAGCAACAGGTCAAGTCAGCCCCAGCATTTT
TRBV6-2/TRBV6-3	NA	TRBJ2-4	NA	CDSRGRGFQNIQYF	TGTGACAGCCGGGGTCGAGGGTTCCAAAACATTCAGTACTTC
TRBV5-1	TRBD1	TRBJ1-6	many	CASRGTGGSPLHF	TGCGCCAGCAGAGGGACAGGGGGTTCACCCCTCCACTTT
TRBV10-2	TRBD1	TRBJ2-7	many	CASSPGQGLNEQYF	TGCGCCAGCAGTCCGGGACAGGGTCTCAACGAGCAGTACTTC
TRBV7-8	NA	TRBJ1-2	many	CANSGRLSNYGYTF	TGTGCCAACAGTGGCAGACTTTCTAACTATGGCTACACCTTC
TRBV5-1	NA	TRBJ1-5	medium-sized	CASSPDSPNQPQHF	TGCGCCAGCAGCCCAGACAGTCCTAATCAGCCCCAGCATTTT
TRBV3-1	NA	TRBJ2-3	many	CASSPGVVDTQYF	TGTGCCAGCAGCCCCGGGGTAGTGGATACGCAGTATTTT
TRBV4-1	NA	TRBJ2-1	many	CASSLNRLSYNEQFF	TGCGCCAGCAGCCTCAACAGGCTCTCCTACAATGAGCAGTTCTTC
TRBV6-1	NA	TRBJ2-5	many	CASSPLGLQETQYF	TGTGCCAGCAGTCCTTTAGGACTGCAAGAGACCCAGTACTTC
TRBV2	NA	TRBJ1-5	many	CASSEAIGNQPQHF	TGTGCCAGCAGTGAAGCTATAGGGAATCAGCCCCAGCATTTT
TRBV6-5	NA	TRBJ2-6	many	CASSYGGVGGANVLTF	TGTGCCAGCAGTTACGGCGGGGTAGGTGGGGCCAACGTCCTGACTTTC
TRBV14	NA	TRBJ1-1	many	CASSLDWGNTEAFF	TGTGCCAGCAGCTTAGACTGGGGGAACACTGAAGCTTTCTTT
TRBV5-1	TRBD2	TRBJ2-1	many	CASSLLGGRVGNEQFF	TGCGCCAGCAGCTTGCTCGGCGGGAGGGTTGGAAATGAGCAGTTCTTC
TRBV24-1	NA	TRBJ2-3	many	CATSASGSDTQYF	TGTGCCACCAGTGCGTCGGGATCAGATACGCAGTATTTT
TRBV5-1	NA	TRBJ2-7	many	CASSLEGGPYEQYF	TGCGCCAGCAGCTTGGAGGGGGGACCCTACGAGCAGTACTTC
TRBV5-6	NA	TRBJ2-3	many	CASSPLTTTDTQYF	TGTGCCAGCAGCCCATTGACTACCACAGATACGCAGTATTTT